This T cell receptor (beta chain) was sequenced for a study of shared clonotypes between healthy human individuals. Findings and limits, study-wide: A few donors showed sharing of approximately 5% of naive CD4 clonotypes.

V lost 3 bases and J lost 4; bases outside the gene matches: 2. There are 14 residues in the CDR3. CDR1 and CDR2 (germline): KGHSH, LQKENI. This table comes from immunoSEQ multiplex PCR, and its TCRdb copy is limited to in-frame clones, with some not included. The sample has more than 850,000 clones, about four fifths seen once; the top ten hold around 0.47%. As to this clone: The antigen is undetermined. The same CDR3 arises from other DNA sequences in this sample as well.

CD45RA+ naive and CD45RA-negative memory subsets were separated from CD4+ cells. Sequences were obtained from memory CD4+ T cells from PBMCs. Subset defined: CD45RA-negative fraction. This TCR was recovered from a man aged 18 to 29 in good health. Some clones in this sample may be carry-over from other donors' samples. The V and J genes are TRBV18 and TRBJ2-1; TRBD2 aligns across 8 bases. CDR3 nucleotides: TGTGCCAGCTCACCCGGGGGGGGGTACAATGAGCAGTTCTTC. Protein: CASSPGGGYNEQFF.